Listed below are T cell receptor beta chains from one sample, sequenced in a study of T cell responses to AZD1222 COVID-19 vaccine. The assay was immunoSEQ multiplex PCR, and TCRdb's table has in-frame clones only and misses some. The repertoire includes 90,000 to 150,000 clones, around 87% of them detected once, and 2.6% sits in the top ten. Sequencing used peripheral blood, obtained 28 days after the second AZD1222 dose. These receptors originate from an adult who received the AZD1222 COVID-19 vaccine. The CDR3 runs from the conserved cysteine through the conserved F or W. D genes are given only for firm matches. The size field is filled for only some rows; it gives once, few, many or a size class.

D gene: TRBD2
J gene: TRBJ2-2
V gene: TRBV19
clone size: .
CDR3 DNA: TGTGCCAGTAGTAGGACTAGCGGGGGGGCCGGCGGGGAGCTGTTTTTT
CDR3 protein: CASSRTSGGAGGELFF

D gene: TRBD1
J gene: TRBJ2-1
V gene: TRBV9
clone size: .
CDR3 DNA: TGTGCCAGCAGCGTAGGGGACAGTATCAGGTCCTACAATGAGCAGTTCTTC
CDR3 protein: CASSVGDSIRSYNEQFF

D gene: .
J gene: TRBJ1-1
V gene: TRBV19
clone size: once
CDR3 DNA: TGTGCCAGTAGTATAGGCCACAGATTGAACACTGAAGCTTTCTTT
CDR3 protein: CASSIGHRLNTEAFF

D gene: .
J gene: TRBJ1-6
V gene: TRBV6-5
clone size: .
CDR3 DNA: TGTGCCAGCAGTTACTCGTTCAGGGGAGGCTCACCCCTCCACTTT
CDR3 protein: CASSYSFRGGSPLHF

D gene: TRBD1
J gene: TRBJ1-4
V gene: TRBV4-2
clone size: .
CDR3 DNA: TGTGCCAGCAGCCAAGCCGCCGACAGGGATGTTGAAAAACTGTTTTTT
CDR3 protein: CASSQAADRDVEKLFF

D gene: .
J gene: TRBJ2-2
V gene: TRBV2
clone size: .
CDR3 DNA: TGTGCCAGCAGTGTTTCTCCGGGTAGGAACACCGGGGAGCTGTTTTTT
CDR3 protein: CASSVSPGRNTGELFF

D gene: .
J gene: TRBJ1-3
V gene: TRBV27
clone size: .
CDR3 DNA: TGTGCCAGCAGGGAGGTCTCTGGAAACACCATATATTTT
CDR3 protein: CASREVSGNTIYF

D gene: .
J gene: TRBJ1-1
V gene: TRBV5-1
clone size: .
CDR3 DNA: TGCGCCAGCAGCCCGGCGAGGAGTTTTCAGGGTGAAGCTTTCTTT
CDR3 protein: CASSPARSFQGEAFF

D gene: .
J gene: TRBJ2-2
V gene: TRBV18
clone size: .
CDR3 DNA: TGTGCCAGCTCACCCAAGGGGCGCCGAATGAACACCGGGGAGCTGTTTTTT
CDR3 protein: CASSPKGRRMNTGELFF

D gene: TRBD2
J gene: TRBJ2-5
V gene: TRBV19
clone size: .
CDR3 DNA: TGTGCCAGTAGTATGTCTGGCGGGGGGGCCCAAGAGACCCAGTACTTC
CDR3 protein: CASSMSGGGAQETQYF

D gene: TRBD1
J gene: TRBJ2-1
V gene: TRBV27
clone size: .
CDR3 DNA: TGTGCCAGCAGTTTACCCGGGACAGGGGACAACAATGAGCAGTTCTTC
CDR3 protein: CASSLPGTGDNNEQFF

D gene: .
J gene: TRBJ1-3
V gene: TRBV3-1/TRBV3-2
clone size: .
CDR3 DNA: TGTGCCACCTCGCCTACCCGCTTCGGGCACACCATATATTTT
CDR3 protein: CATSPTRFGHTIYF

D gene: .
J gene: TRBJ1-2
V gene: TRBV9
clone size: .
CDR3 DNA: TGTGCCAGCAGCGTAGGACCGGGAGGAGGCTACACCTTC
CDR3 protein: CASSVGPGGGYTF

D gene: .
J gene: TRBJ1-6
V gene: TRBV20-1
clone size: .
CDR3 DNA: TGCAGTGCCACTCCTCCACCCCTCCACTTT
CDR3 protein: CSATPPPLHF

D gene: .
J gene: TRBJ1-2
V gene: TRBV9
clone size: few
CDR3 DNA: TGTGCCAGCAGCGCCGCCCCGATGGGCCACTATGGCTACACCTTC
CDR3 protein: CASSAAPMGHYGYTF

D gene: .
J gene: TRBJ1-1
V gene: TRBV10-3
clone size: once
CDR3 DNA: TGTGCCATCAGGGGGTTGAACACTGAAGCTTTCTTT
CDR3 protein: CAIRGLNTEAFF

D gene: TRBD1
J gene: TRBJ1-1
V gene: TRBV6-5
clone size: .
CDR3 DNA: TGTGCCGGTCGTGGGACAGGGGGGACTGAAGCTTTCTTT
CDR3 protein: CAGRGTGGTEAFF

D gene: TRBD1
J gene: TRBJ2-7
V gene: TRBV11-1
clone size: .
CDR3 DNA: TGTGCCAGCAGCCCCCGACAGGGCAGGAAATACGAGCAGTACTTC
CDR3 protein: CASSPRQGRKYEQYF

D gene: .
J gene: TRBJ2-5
V gene: TRBV6-2/TRBV6-3
clone size: .
CDR3 DNA: TGTGCCAGCAGTCCCATTCGGGAGACCCAGTACTTC
CDR3 protein: CASSPIRETQYF